This T cell receptor (beta chain) emerged from a study of blood T cell repertoires in COVID-19 (dated by TCRdb to the early 2020s). For the study in its entirety: Samples covering the acute and convalescent phases of COVID-19 were provided by collaborators in the United States, Italy and Spain. Subjects who had been exposed to COVID-19, were actively infected with it, or had recovered from it provided the deeply sampled blood TCRbeta repertoires that made up the dataset. The repertoires were made available in a free public database intended to serve as a resource for research on the immune response to SARS-CoV-2. The samples were drawn from the first 160 participants of the ongoing ImmuneRACE study and from 1,254 subjects provided by 6 global collaborators. The prospective study material was composed of cDNA or gDNA derived from T cells, B-cell-depleted T cells, or PBMCs. The sample metadata nearly always contained a de-identified subject ID, COVID-19 status, age in years and sex. Where available, HLA class I and class II types were obtained from metadata supplied by the sample provider rather than from assay-based typing.

This clone was picked up a small number of times. The antigen this receptor binds is unknown. No much larger clonotype is one base removed from it; base qualities were not supplied. What the research found in general, with its limitations: How much clinical and demographic metadata was included differed by source and by participant, and the metadata was provided uncurated.

Enrolling through a virtual design, the prospective study's participants ranged in age from roughly 18 to 90 years and lived across approximately 25 United States geographic areas. In the prospective study, cohorts were assigned on the basis of participant-reported clinical history obtained from a screening survey and a study questionnaire. Each participant in the prospective study had whole blood, serum and a nasopharyngeal or oropharyngeal swab collected by mobile phlebotomists. Over a roughly 2-month period, participants in the prospective study had the option of providing additional blood draws and questionnaires. Blood samples from the prospective study were shipped frozen or at room temperature prior to DNA extraction. TCRbeta CDR3 regions were amplified from genomic DNA by means of the immunoSEQ Assay, a bias-controlled multiplex PCR. The paper's processing steps were these. Within the assay, amplification of reference gene primers was used to estimate how many nucleated cells each sample contained. Sequence reads were collapsed and filtered to measure the absolute abundance of every unique TCRbeta CDR3 rearrangement. For each sample, productive Simpson clonality was calculated as the square root of Simpson's diversity index over productive rearrangements. In TCRdb, the immuneACCESS table is reduced to in-frame sequences with V and J assigned. These tables do not hold every clone; where another copy was compared, an unresolved V gene accounts for under half, and the others remain unexplained. V and J calls and clone size are as listed in that table; D and trimming were resolved from the DNA. In all, the sample holds just over 300,000 clones, and nearly 90% of those were seen once. In total, the top ten clones hold 4% to 5.5% of the sample.

The TCR was taken from a woman between 18 and 29 years old with acute COVID-19. The source material was PBMCs or T cells enriched from blood (not recorded which).

The nucleotide sequence is TGTGCCAGCAGTCCAACAGGGGGTTACTCTGGAAACACCATATATTTT. Its coded protein is CASSPTGGYSGNTIYF. Recombination joined TRBV6-2 or TRBV6-3 with TRBJ1-3, with 8 bases matching TRBD1. The germline V gene sets CDR1 to MNHEY and CDR2 to SVGEGT. V and J are trimmed by 5 bases and 0 bases, and the gene matches miss 6 bases of the junction. Inclusive of the bounding cysteine and phenylalanine, the CDR3 is 16 residues long. Just the 48-base CDR3 DNA is kept, in frame starting at base 1.